This entry lists 12 T cell receptor beta chains sequenced from one sample in a study of cytomegalovirus exposure and HLA in healthy donors. Primers included in the PCR were 60 Vbeta and 13 Jbeta primers. Libraries were prepared by immunoSEQ multiplex PCR; TCRdb keeps only in-frame clonotypes and omits some of them. The table includes approximately 150,000 clones, 80% detected once. Sequenced sample: PBMCs. The receptors come from a woman aged 40-49 years in good health and CMV-seronegative.

The CDR3 DNA sequence: TGTGCCAGTAGTATTAACTTCCAGGGCGACTCACCCCTCCACTTT. Protein sequence: CASSINFQGDSPLHF. V gene TRBV19 combines with J gene TRBJ1-6; D is perhaps TRBD1 (5 bases). CDR1 and CDR2 from the germline V gene are LNHDA and SQIVND (reference sequence). The CDR3 length is 15 residues. V lost 3 bases and J lost 10, with 16 bases in between.

V usage is TRBV11-3 and J usage is TRBJ2-2, with TRBD2 matching over 14 bases. The CDR3 totals 17 residues. From germline, CDR1 is SGHNT and CDR2 YENEEA. The trim removed 4 bases at V and 4 bases at J, leaving 5 bases unmatched. CDR3 nucleotides: TGTGCCAGCAGCTCACCCGGGACTAGCGGGAGCACCGGGGAGCTGTTTTTT. This codes for CASSSPGTSGSTGELFF.

J is TRBJ2-5 and V is TRBV30; 10 bases fit TRBD1. Germline V lookup: CDR1 GTSNPN, CDR2 SVGIG (reference sequence). The CDR3 extends over 18 amino acids. The V segment lost 3 bases and the J segment 6 bases; nucleotides outside the gene matches: 19. This chain's CDR3 is CAWRRRDRGVKQQQTQYF. CDR3 coding DNA: TGTGCCTGGAGACGACGGGACAGGGGAGTGAAGCAACAACAGACCCAGTACTTC.

The chain joins TRBV7-9 to TRBJ2-2; 9 nucleotides agree with TRBD2. This CDR3 has 16 residues. Germline assignment: CDR1 SEHNR and CDR2 FQNEAQ (reference sequence). J gave up 4 bases and V 7 bases, and 10 bases lay outside the gene matches. This CDR3 reads CASTKSGRRGTGELFF. The CDR3 DNA sequence: TGTGCCAGCACCAAAAGCGGGAGGCGGGGCACCGGGGAGCTGTTTTTT.

This clone came up a few times. The gene calls are TRBV6-5 and TRBJ1-2; 9 bases are shared with TRBD1. Trimming at V came to 3 bases and at J to 7 bases, leaving 6 bases not matched to a gene. The CDR3 spans 14 residues. The germline CDR1 and CDR2 sequences are MNHEY and SVGAGI. CDR3 nucleotide sequence: TGTGCCAGCAGTTATGAGACAGGGGGAGGTGGCTACACCTTC. Translation: CASSYETGGGGYTF.

The chain has TRBV18 and TRBJ1-5; the D gene is possibly TRBD1 (6 bases). V lost 2 bases to trimming and J lost 0 bases, with 14 bases between them. Germline V gene lookup returns CDR1 KGHSH and CDR2 LQKENI. This CDR3 spans 17 amino acids. CDR3 loop: CASSPNGGLYSNQPQHF. CDR3 sequence (DNA): TGTGCCAGCTCACCAAACGGGGGGCTATATAGCAATCAGCCCCAGCATTTT.

The chain carries TRBV7-2 and TRBJ2-1; tentatively, D is TRBD1 (6 bases). Germline-derived CDR1 and CDR2 are SGHTA and FQGNSA. This CDR3 region has 13 residues. V was shortened by 7 bases and J by 8 bases, with 15 bases between the two germline ends. CDR3 coding DNA: TGTGCCAGCACCCGGCGCAGGGGCGATGAGCAGTTCTTC. Translating gives CASTRRRGDEQFF.

This clone was counted a few times. The genes are TRBV15 and TRBJ2-5; 12 positions agree with TRBD2. Trimming at V came to 1 base and at J to 2 bases, leaving 2 bases not matched to a gene. The CDR3 contains 16 residues. Germline CDR1 LNHNV, CDR2 YYDKDF (reference sequence). CDR3 region: CATSRGTSGIQETQYF. The DNA of the CDR3 is TGTGCCACCAGCAGAGGGACTAGCGGGATTCAAGAGACCCAGTACTTC.

The chain uses TRBV5-6 and TRBJ2-1; tentative D call: TRBD1 (5 bases). The CDR3 has 15 amino acids. Germline lookup yields CDR1 SGHDT and CDR2 YYEEEE. V dropped 3 bases and J dropped 2 bases, with 12 bases sitting between them. The CDR3 nucleotides are TGTGCCAGCAGCTCCGTGGACACCCCCTACAATGAGCAGTTCTTC. Encoded protein: CASSSVDTPYNEQFF.

The V call is TRBV5-1, the J call TRBJ2-7; the match to TRBD1 covers 8 bases. CDR1 is SGHRS and CDR2 is YFSETQ in the germline V gene. The V gene end was trimmed by 1 base and the J gene end by 7 bases; junction bases not matched to a gene: 7. This CDR3 has 14 amino acids. Here the CDR3 DNA reads TGCGCCAGCAGCTTGTCAGGGGGCTCGGGGGAGCAGTACTTC. Translated: CASSLSGGSGEQYF. The entire variable domain, with the rest obtained from reference TRBV5-1 and TRBJ2-7, is as follows: KAGVTQTPRYLIKTRGQQVTLSCSPISGHRSVSWYQQTPGQGLQFLFEYFSETQRNKGNFPGRFSGRQFSNSRSEMNVSTLELGDSALYLCASSLSGGSGEQYFGPGTRLTVT.

This clone was seen more than once but under ten times. The chain joins TRBV11-2 to TRBJ2-1; TRBD2 aligns across 10 bases. The trim removed 4 bases at V and 5 bases at J, leaving 11 bases unmatched. The germline V gene encodes CDR1 SGHAT and CDR2 FQNNGV. The CDR3 sequence is 17 residues long. The CDR3 DNA reads as TGTGCCAGCAGCTCCTCAAGGACTAGCGGTCTTGACAATGAGCAGTTCTTC. Residues: CASSSSRTSGLDNEQFF.

J is TRBJ1-3 and V is TRBV21-1. TRBV21-1 is termed a pseudogene. There are 17 residues in the CDR3. The CDR3 loop reads CASSKAGGQSSGNTIYF. CDR3 DNA sequence: TGTGCCAGCAGCAAAGCCGGCGGGCAAAGCTCTGGAAACACCATATATTTT.